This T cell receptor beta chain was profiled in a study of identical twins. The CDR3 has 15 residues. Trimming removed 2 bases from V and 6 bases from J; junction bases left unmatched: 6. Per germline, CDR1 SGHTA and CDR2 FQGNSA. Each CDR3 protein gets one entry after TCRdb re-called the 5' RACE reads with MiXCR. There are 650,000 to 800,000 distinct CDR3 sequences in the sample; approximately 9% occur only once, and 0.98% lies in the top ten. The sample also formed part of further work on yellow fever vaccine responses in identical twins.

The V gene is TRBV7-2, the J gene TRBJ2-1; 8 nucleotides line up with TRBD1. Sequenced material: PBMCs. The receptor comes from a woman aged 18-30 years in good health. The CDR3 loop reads CASSLLGQGPNEQFF. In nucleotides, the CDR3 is TGTGCCAGCAGCTTATTAGGACAGGGACCCAATGAGCAGTTCTTC. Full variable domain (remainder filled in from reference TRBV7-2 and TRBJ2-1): GAGVSQSPSNKVTEKGKDVELRCDPISGHTALYWYRQSLGQGLEFLIYFQGNSAPDKSGLPSDRFSAERTGGSVSTLTIQRTQQEDSAVYLCASSLLGQGPNEQFFGPGTRLTVL.